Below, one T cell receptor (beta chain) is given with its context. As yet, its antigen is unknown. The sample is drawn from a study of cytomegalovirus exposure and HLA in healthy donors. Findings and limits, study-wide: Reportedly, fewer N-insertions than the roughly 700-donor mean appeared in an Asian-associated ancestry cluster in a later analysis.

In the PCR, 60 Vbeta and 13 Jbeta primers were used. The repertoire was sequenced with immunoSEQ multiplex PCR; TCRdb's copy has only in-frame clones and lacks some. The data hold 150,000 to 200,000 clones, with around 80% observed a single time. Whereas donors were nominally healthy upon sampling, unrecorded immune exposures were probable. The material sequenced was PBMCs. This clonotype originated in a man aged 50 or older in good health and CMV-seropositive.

The CDR3 spells CASSRTQGPYEQYF. CDR3 nucleotide sequence: TGCGCCAGCAGCCGAACTCAGGGCCCCTACGAGCAGTACTTC. The rearrangement links TRBV5-1 to TRBJ2-7, with D maybe TRBD1 (5 bases). The CDR3 sequence is 14 residues long. Germline V gene sequence: CDR1 SGHRS, CDR2 YFSETQ. V was pared by 4 bases and J by 2 bases, with 13 bases between.